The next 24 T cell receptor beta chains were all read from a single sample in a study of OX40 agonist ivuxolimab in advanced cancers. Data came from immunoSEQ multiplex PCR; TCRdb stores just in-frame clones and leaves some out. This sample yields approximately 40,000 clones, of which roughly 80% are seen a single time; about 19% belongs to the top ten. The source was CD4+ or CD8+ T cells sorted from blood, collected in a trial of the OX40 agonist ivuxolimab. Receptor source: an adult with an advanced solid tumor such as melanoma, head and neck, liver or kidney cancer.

DNA of the CDR3: TGTGCCAGCAGCCAAGATCTGTATGGCAGTTATCAGCCCCAGCATTTT. It codes for CASSQDLYGSYQPQHF. This sequence joins TRBV4-2 and TRBJ1-5; no definite D call. This CDR3 has 16 amino acids. With 0 bases removed from V and 5 bases from J, the gap between germline ends came to 14 bases. Germline V gene data show CDR1 as LGHNA and CDR2 as YNFKEQ.

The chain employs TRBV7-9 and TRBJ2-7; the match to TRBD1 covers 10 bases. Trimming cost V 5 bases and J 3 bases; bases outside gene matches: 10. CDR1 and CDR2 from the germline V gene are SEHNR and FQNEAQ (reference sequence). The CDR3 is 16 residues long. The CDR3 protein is CASSPVGGTGDYEQYF. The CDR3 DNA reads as TGTGCCAGCAGCCCCGTAGGAGGGACAGGGGACTACGAGCAGTACTTC.

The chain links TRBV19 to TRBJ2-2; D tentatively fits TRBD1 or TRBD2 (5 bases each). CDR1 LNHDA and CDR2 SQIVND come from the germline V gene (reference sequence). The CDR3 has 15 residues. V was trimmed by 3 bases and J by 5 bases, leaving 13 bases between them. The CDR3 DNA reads TGTGCCAGTAGTATTATGGGGGTTGGGACCGGGGAGCTGTTTTTT. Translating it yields CASSIMGVGTGELFF.

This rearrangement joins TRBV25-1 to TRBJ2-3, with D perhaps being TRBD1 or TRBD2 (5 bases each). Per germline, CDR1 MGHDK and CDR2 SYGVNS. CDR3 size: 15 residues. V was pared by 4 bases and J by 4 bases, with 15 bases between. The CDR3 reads CASSARPGPADTQYF. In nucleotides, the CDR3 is TGTGCCAGCAGTGCTCGGCCGGGGCCAGCAGATACGCAGTATTTT.

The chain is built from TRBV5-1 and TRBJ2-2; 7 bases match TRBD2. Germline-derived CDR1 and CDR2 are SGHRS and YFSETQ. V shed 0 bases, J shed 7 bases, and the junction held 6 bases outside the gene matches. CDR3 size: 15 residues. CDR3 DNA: TGCGCCAGCAGCTTGGCACTAGCGAGGCGCGGGGAGCTGTTTTTT. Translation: CASSLALARRGELFF.

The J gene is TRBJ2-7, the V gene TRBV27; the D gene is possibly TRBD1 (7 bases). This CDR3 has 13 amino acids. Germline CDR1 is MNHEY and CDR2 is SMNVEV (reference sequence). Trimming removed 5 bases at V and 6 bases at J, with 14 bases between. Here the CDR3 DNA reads TGTGCCAGCAGTAGGAGGGGGCTCGGCGAGCAGTACTTC. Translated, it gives CASSRRGLGEQYF.

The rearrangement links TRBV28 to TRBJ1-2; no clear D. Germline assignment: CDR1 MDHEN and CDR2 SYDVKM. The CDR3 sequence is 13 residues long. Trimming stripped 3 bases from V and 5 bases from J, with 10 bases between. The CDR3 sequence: CASSLGRAYGYTF. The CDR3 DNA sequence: TGTGCCAGCAGTTTGGGCAGAGCGTATGGCTACACCTTC.

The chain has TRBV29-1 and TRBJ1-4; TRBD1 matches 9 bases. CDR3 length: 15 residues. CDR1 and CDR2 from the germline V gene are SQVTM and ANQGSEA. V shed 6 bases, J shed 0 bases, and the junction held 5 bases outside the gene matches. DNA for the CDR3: TGCAGCGTCCGGACAGGGGCCGCAACTAATGAAAAACTGTTTTTT. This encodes CSVRTGAATNEKLFF.

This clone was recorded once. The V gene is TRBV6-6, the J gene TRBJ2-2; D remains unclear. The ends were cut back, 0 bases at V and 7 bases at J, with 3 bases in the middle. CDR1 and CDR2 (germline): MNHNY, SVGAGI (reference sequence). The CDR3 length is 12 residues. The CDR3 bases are TGTGCCAGCAGTTACTCGATCGGGGAGCTGTTTTTT. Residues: CASSYSIGELFF.

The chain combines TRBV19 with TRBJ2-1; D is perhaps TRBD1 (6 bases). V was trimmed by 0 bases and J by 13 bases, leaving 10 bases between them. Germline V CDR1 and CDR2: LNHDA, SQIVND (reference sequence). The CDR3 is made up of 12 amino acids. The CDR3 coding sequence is TGTGCCAGTAGTATAGAGGGGGCTAGTCAGTTCTTC. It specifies CASSIEGASQFF.

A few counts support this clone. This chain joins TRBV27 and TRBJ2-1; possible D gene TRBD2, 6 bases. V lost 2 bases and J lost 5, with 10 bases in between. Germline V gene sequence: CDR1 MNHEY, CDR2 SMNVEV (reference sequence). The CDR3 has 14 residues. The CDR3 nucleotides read TGTGCCAGCAGTTTAATGGTAGCGGACAATGAGCAGTTCTTC. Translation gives CASSLMVADNEQFF.

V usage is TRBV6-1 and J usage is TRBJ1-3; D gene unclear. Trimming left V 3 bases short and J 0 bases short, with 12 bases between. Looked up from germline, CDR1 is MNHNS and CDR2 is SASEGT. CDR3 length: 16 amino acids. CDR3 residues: CASSDSFGFSGNTIYF. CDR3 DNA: TGTGCCAGCAGTGATAGTTTTGGGTTCTCTGGAAACACCATATATTTT.

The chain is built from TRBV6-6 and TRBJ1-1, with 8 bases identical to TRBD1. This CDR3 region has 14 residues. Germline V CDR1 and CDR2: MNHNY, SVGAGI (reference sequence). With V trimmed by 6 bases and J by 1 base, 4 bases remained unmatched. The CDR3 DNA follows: TGTGCCAGCAGCCTTACAGGGGGGAACACTGAAGCTTTCTTT. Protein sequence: CASSLTGGNTEAFF.

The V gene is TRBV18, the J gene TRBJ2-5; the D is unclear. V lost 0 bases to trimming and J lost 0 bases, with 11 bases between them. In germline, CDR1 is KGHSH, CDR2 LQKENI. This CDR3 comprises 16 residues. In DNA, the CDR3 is TGTGCCAGCTCACCACCTTTGGGATGGGACCAAGAGACCCAGTACTTC. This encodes CASSPPLGWDQETQYF.

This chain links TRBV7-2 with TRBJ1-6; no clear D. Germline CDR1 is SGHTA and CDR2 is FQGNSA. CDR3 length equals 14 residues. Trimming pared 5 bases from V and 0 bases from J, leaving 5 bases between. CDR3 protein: CASSLSSYNSPLHF. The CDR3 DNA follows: TGTGCCAGCAGCCTGAGCTCCTATAATTCACCCCTCCACTTT. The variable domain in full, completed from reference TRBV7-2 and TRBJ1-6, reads GAGVSQSPSNKVTEKGKDVELRCDPISGHTALYWYRQSLGQGLEFLIYFQGNSAPDKSGLPSDRFSAERTGGSVSTLTIQRTQQEDSAVYLCASSLSSYNSPLHFGNGTRLTVT.

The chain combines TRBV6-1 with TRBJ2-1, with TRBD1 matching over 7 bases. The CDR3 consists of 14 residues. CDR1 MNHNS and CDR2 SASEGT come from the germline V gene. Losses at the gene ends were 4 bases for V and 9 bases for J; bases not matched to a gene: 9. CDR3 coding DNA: TGTGCCAGCAGTGGGCTGACAGGGTTCACTGAGCAGTTCTTC. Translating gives CASSGLTGFTEQFF.

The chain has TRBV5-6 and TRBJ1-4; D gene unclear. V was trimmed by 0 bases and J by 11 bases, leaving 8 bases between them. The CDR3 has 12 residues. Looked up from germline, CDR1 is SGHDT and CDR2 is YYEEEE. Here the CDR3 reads CASSLGVGKLFF. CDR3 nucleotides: TGTGCCAGCAGCTTGGGGGTCGGGAAACTGTTTTTT.

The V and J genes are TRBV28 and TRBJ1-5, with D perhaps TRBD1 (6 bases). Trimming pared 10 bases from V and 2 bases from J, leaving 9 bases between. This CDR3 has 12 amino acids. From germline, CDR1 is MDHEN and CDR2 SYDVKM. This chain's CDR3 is CATRGRNQPQHF. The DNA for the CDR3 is TGTGCCACCAGGGGTCGCAATCAGCCCCAGCATTTT.

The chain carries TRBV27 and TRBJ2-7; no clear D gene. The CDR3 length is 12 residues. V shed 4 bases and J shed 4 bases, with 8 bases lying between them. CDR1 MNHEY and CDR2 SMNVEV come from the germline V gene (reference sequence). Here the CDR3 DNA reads TGTGCCAGCAGTTCCCCCGGTTACGAGCAGTACTTC. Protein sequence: CASSSPGYEQYF.

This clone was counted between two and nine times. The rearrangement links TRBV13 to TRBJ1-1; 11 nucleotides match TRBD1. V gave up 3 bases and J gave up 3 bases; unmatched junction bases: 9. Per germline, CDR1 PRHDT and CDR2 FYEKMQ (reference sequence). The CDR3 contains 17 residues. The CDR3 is CASSLETGQGAYTEAFF. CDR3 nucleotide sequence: TGTGCCAGCAGCTTGGAGACAGGACAGGGGGCGTACACTGAAGCTTTCTTT.

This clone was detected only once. CDR3 sequence: CASSQGLSYEQYF. The DNA for the CDR3 is TGTGCCAGCAGCCAAGGTTTGTCCTACGAGCAGTACTTC. V is TRBV5-6 and J is TRBJ2-7; D gene uncertain. The CDR3 spans 13 residues. From germline, CDR1 is SGHDT and CDR2 YYEEEE. V was clipped by 4 bases and J by 1 base, with 9 bases between them.

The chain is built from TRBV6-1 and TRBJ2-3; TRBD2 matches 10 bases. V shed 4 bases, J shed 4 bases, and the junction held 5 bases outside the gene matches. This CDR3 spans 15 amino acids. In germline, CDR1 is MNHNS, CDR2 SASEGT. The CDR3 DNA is TGTGCCAGCAGTGTCCCAGCGGGAGGGTCAGATACGCAGTATTTT. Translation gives CASSVPAGGSDTQYF.

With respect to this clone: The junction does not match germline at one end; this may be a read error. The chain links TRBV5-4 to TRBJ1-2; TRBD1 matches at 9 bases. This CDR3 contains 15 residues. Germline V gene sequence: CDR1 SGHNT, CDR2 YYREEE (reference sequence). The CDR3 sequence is CASSQGTGWNYGYTF. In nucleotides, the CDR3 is TGCGCCAGCAGCCAGGGGACAGGGTGGAACTATGGCTACACCTTC.

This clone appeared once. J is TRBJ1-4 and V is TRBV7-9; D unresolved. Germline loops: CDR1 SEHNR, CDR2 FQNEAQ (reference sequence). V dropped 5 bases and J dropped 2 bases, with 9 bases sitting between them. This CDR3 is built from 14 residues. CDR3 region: CASSLTKTNEKLFF. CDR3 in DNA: TGTGCCAGCAGCCTTACCAAGACTAATGAAAAACTGTTTTTT. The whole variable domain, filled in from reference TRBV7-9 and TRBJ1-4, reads DTGVSQNPRHKITKRGQNVTFRCDPISEHNRLYWYRQTLGQGPEFLTYFQNEAQLEKSRLLSDRFSAERPKGSFSTLEIQRTEQGDSAMYLCASSLTKTNEKLFFGSGTQLSVL.